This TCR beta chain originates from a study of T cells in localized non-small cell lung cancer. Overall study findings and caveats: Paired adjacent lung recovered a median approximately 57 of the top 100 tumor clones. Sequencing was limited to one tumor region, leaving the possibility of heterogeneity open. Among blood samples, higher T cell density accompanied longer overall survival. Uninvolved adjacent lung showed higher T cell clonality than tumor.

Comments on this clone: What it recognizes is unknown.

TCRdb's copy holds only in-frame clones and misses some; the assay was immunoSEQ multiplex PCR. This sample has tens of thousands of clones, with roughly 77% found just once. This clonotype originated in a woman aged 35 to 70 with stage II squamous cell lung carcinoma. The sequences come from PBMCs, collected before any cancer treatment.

The DNA for the CDR3 is TGTGCCAGCAGCCAAGATGGAACAGATACGCAGTATTTT. It codes for CASSQDGTDTQYF. The chain couples TRBV4-2 to TRBJ2-3, with D unclear. The germline V and J ends were trimmed by 0 bases and 3 bases, with 4 bases remaining between them. Germline CDR1 LGHNA, CDR2 YNFKEQ. This CDR3 region has 13 residues.